These T cell receptor beta chains were read from a single sample in a study of blood T cell repertoires in COVID-19. Clones were read by immunoSEQ multiplex PCR, and TCRdb kept only the in-frame ones, dropping some. The sample has approximately 110,000 clones; roughly four fifths are singletons. Sequencing input: peripheral blood. Receptors were obtained from a man older than 75 with COVID-19, enrolled during active disease. Both conserved end residues are part of each CDR3.

TRBV19,TRBJ2-6,CASSIMGQGAGANVLTF
TRBV4-2,TRBJ1-1,CASSHPGQGAPWDTEAFF
TRBV7-2,TRBJ2-7,CASSPNFHEQYF
TRBV9,TRBJ2-1,CASTTGLADSVRQFF
TRBV5-4,TRBJ2-1,CASSSGQANYNEQFF
TRBV7-8,TRBJ2-1,CASSGSGRAYNEQFF
TRBV29-1,TRBJ2-5,CSVGQVQETQYF
TRBV14,TRBJ2-7,CASSQVSEGQYF
TRBV7-9,TRBJ2-3,CASSFDRDTQYF
TRBV6-2/TRBV6-3,TRBJ2-1,CASSYRREGSYNEQFF
TRBV6-1,TRBJ1-6,CASSEWQGGSPLHF
TRBV10-3,TRBJ2-7,CAISEGGIAPHEQYF
TRBV5-1,TRBJ1-5,CASSITGANNQPQHF
TRBV7-9,TRBJ2-2,CASSFGQGLGPTGELFF
TRBV10-2,TRBJ2-1,CASSERSSGFEQFF
TRBV10-3,TRBJ1-6,CAIGGEYSPLHF
TRBV27,TRBJ2-7,CASSNPGHSYEQYF
TRBV28,TRBJ2-1,CASSWTNEQFF
TRBV5-4,TRBJ2-7,CASSSGTSGNYEQYF
TRBV14,TRBJ1-6,CASSQDSPRRGSPLHF
TRBV5-1,TRBJ1-2,CASSRDSGPYGYTF
TRBV11-2,TRBJ1-2,CASSLAGQPTNYGYTF